This entry lists 27 T cell receptor beta chains sequenced from one sample in a study of T cell repertoires in ileal Crohn's disease. Time point in this sample: neoterminal ileum biopsy at postoperative endoscopy, about 6 months after surgery. Libraries were prepared by immunoSEQ multiplex PCR; TCRdb keeps only in-frame clonotypes and omits some of them. The table includes about 7,400 clones, around 76% detected once. Sequenced sample: ileal tissue. The receptors were gathered from an adult with Crohn's disease.

The rearrangement joins TRBV5-4 to TRBJ2-3; D might be TRBD1 (5 bases). Germline V lookup: CDR1 SGHNT, CDR2 YYREEE (reference sequence). The CDR3 runs to 14 residues. V was clipped by 1 base and J by 5 bases, with 11 bases between them. The CDR3 reads CASSLWGRGDTQYF. The CDR3 DNA sequence: TGTGCCAGCAGCTTGTGGGGAAGGGGAGATACGCAGTATTTT.

This chain connects TRBV5-1 to TRBJ2-5; 10 bases line up with TRBD1. Germline V gene data show CDR1 as SGHRS and CDR2 as YFSETQ. V trimming: 5 bases; J trimming: 5 bases; junction bases outside the gene matches: 3. The CDR3 runs to 13 residues. This CDR3 reads CASRRQGAETQYF. The CDR3 region has the DNA TGCGCCAGCAGACGACAGGGGGCCGAGACCCAGTACTTC.

The chain has TRBV6-5 and TRBJ2-2; no clear D. The CDR3 is 14 residues long. Trimming left V 4 bases short and J 0 bases short, with 6 bases between. CDR1 is MNHEY, CDR2 SVGAGI, per germline. CDR3 sequence (DNA): TGTGCCAGCAGTTTACAGACGAACACCGGGGAGCTGTTTTTT. It yields the protein CASSLQTNTGELFF.

The rearrangement uses TRBV6-5 and TRBJ1-3; D unclear. Germline loops: CDR1 MNHEY, CDR2 SVGAGI. V shed 0 bases and J shed 2 bases, with 8 bases lying between them. The CDR3 has 15 amino acids. For the CDR3, the DNA is TGTGCCAGCAGTTACTCGAGAGGGCCTGGAAACACCATATATTTT. Translation gives CASSYSRGPGNTIYF.

The V gene is TRBV18, the J gene TRBJ2-1; 15 bases are a match to TRBD2. Germline values: CDR1 KGHSH, CDR2 LQKENI. The CDR3 spans 18 residues. The V segment lost 6 bases and the J segment 4 bases; nucleotides outside the gene matches: 10. The CDR3 region is CASSPGLAGGLLYNEQFF. CDR3 sequence (DNA): TGTGCCAGCTCCCCGGGACTAGCGGGGGGCCTCTTATACAATGAGCAGTTCTTC.

This clone occurred once. The rearrangement joins TRBV7-9 to TRBJ2-1; TRBD2 agrees at 13 bases. The V gene's germline CDR1 is SEHNR and CDR2 FQNEAQ (reference sequence). The CDR3 has 15 amino acids. J was trimmed by 5 bases and V by 3 bases; bases with no gene match: 1. The CDR3, as DNA: TGTGCCAGCAGCTTCGGACTAGCGGGGGACAATGAGCAGTTCTTC. Translating gives CASSFGLAGDNEQFF.

The chain links TRBV30 to TRBJ2-3; 11 bases are shared with TRBD2. Germline V gene sequence: CDR1 GTSNPN, CDR2 SVGIG (reference sequence). J was trimmed by 6 bases and V by 4 bases; bases with no gene match: 9. This CDR3 comprises 15 residues. The CDR3 here is CAWTPGSGGGDTQYF. The CDR3 DNA follows: TGTGCCTGGACTCCGGGTAGCGGGGGGGGTGATACGCAGTATTTT.

V and J are TRBV2 and TRBJ1-2, with TRBD1 identical over 7 bases. With 7 bases clipped from V and 4 bases from J, the junction kept 9 bases outside the gene matches. The CDR3 spans 14 residues. The germline gives CDR1 SNHLY, CDR2 FYNNEI. CDR3 protein: CASISQGPSYGYTF. The CDR3 coding sequence is TGTGCCAGCATTTCACAGGGGCCCTCCTATGGCTACACCTTC. Full variable domain (missing parts from reference TRBV2 and TRBJ1-2): EPEVTQTPSHQVTQMGQEVILRCVPISNHLYFYWYRQILGQKVEFLVSFYNNEISEKSEIFDDQFSVERPDGSNFTLKIRSTKLEDSAMYFCASISQGPSYGYTFGSGTRLTVV.

The CDR3 here is CASSLLVGHTPETQYF. CDR3 DNA: TGTGCCAGCAGCCTGCTAGTTGGCCACACACCTGAGACCCAGTACTTC. The chain employs TRBV5-8 and TRBJ2-5; no reliable D call. CDR3 length: 16 amino acids. V lost 4 bases and J 5 bases, leaving 21 bases between the germline ends. CDR1 SGHTS and CDR2 YDEGEE come from the germline V gene.

J is TRBJ1-2 and V is TRBV7-2, with 11 bases identical to TRBD1. The germline gives CDR1 SGHTA, CDR2 FQGNSA. V was clipped by 5 bases and J by 7 bases; unmatched bases: 6. The CDR3 spans 14 residues. In nucleotides, the CDR3 is TGTGCCAGCAGCCCCGGACAGGGGGCAGGTGGCTACACCTTC. Protein product: CASSPGQGAGGYTF. The complete variable domain, with remaining parts taken from reference TRBV7-2 and TRBJ1-2, reads GAGVSQSPSNKVTEKGKDVELRCDPISGHTALYWYRQSLGQGLEFLIYFQGNSAPDKSGLPSDRFSAERTGGSVSTLTIQRTQQEDSAVYLCASSPGQGAGGYTFGSGTRLTVV.

The chain uses TRBV6-5 and TRBJ2-2; D not certain. The V gene's germline CDR1 is MNHEY and CDR2 SVGAGI. Trimming took off 9 bases at V and 5 bases at J, with 13 bases between the two ends. CDR3 length equals 13 residues. The CDR3 nucleotides read TGTGCCAGTCGACCGACTCGTACCGGGGAGCTGTTTTTT. It encodes CASRPTRTGELFF.

The chain links TRBV18 to TRBJ1-1; TRBD1 matches 7 bases. Trimming cost V 6 bases and J 4 bases; bases outside gene matches: 5. The CDR3 runs 13 residues. CDR1 and CDR2 (germline): KGHSH, LQKENI. CDR3 DNA: TGTGCCAGCTCTCCTAACAGGGGCACTGAAGCTTTCTTT. Translation gives CASSPNRGTEAFF.

The chain links TRBV19 to TRBJ1-5; TRBD1 is a possible D gene (6 bases). CDR3 length equals 16 residues. The V gene's germline CDR1 is LNHDA and CDR2 SQIVND (reference sequence). V lost 5 bases and J 3 bases, leaving 17 bases between the germline ends. CDR3 loop: CASSLQGPYLNQPQHF. The CDR3 nucleotides read TGTGCCAGTAGTTTACAGGGACCCTACCTCAATCAGCCCCAGCATTTT.

The chain has TRBV10-2 and TRBJ2-3; 12 nucleotides match TRBD2. CDR1 and CDR2 from the germline V gene are WSHSY and SAAADI. The junction had 6 bases not matched to a gene; V was cut back by 6 bases and J by 2 bases. The CDR3 runs to 16 residues. The CDR3 region has the DNA TGCGCCAGCAGGGGGAGGACTAGCGGGAACACAGATACGCAGTATTTT. Translating it yields CASRGRTSGNTDTQYF.

The gene calls are TRBV6-5 and TRBJ1-1; possible D gene TRBD1, 5 bases. This CDR3 is 15 amino acids long. The V and J ends lost 3 bases and 0 bases respectively, with 11 bases between them. In germline, CDR1 is MNHEY, CDR2 SVGAGI. The CDR3 is CASSYQGIMNTEAFF. DNA of the CDR3: TGTGCCAGCAGTTATCAGGGAATAATGAACACTGAAGCTTTCTTT.

This clone was detected only a few times. The rearrangement uses TRBV19 and TRBJ1-1; D is uncertain. V lost 0 bases and J 1 base, leaving 6 bases between the germline ends. This CDR3 region has 14 residues. Germline V gene data show CDR1 as LNHDA and CDR2 as SQIVND (reference sequence). This CDR3 is CASSIDPGNTEAFF. As DNA, the CDR3 is TGTGCCAGTAGTATAGATCCCGGGAACACTGAAGCTTTCTTT.

The chain links TRBV5-1 to TRBJ2-7; 7 bases align to TRBD2. Looked up from germline, CDR1 is SGHRS and CDR2 is YFSETQ. This CDR3 comprises 15 residues. The trim removed 0 bases at V and 1 base at J, leaving 4 bases unmatched. Here the CDR3 reads CASSLALGGSYEQYF. In DNA, the CDR3 is TGCGCCAGCAGCTTGGCCCTGGGAGGGTCCTACGAGCAGTACTTC.

This clone is a singleton in its sample. The rearrangement joins TRBV29-1 to TRBJ2-3; TRBD1 matches at 8 bases. The CDR3 consists of 13 residues. Germline loops: CDR1 SQVTM, CDR2 ANQGSEA. J was trimmed by 1 base and V by 7 bases; bases with no gene match: 4. CDR3: CSAPGQGTDTQYF. For the CDR3, the DNA is TGCAGCGCACCGGGACAGGGCACAGATACGCAGTATTTT.

V and J are TRBV19 and TRBJ2-3; TRBD1 agrees at 7 bases. CDR1 is LNHDA, CDR2 SQIVND, per germline (reference sequence). This CDR3 is built from 13 residues. The CDR3 region has the DNA TGTGCGACAGGGCTAGACGTTACAGATACGCAGTATTTT. Amino acid sequence: CATGLDVTDTQYF.

J is TRBJ1-1 and V is TRBV6-5; D unresolved. From germline, CDR1 is MNHEY and CDR2 SVGAGI. CDR3 length equals 12 residues. V was shortened by 0 bases and J by 9 bases, with 8 bases between the two germline ends. The DNA for the CDR3 is TGTGCCAGCAGTTACTCGGGCAGCCAAGCTTTCTTT. Its protein is CASSYSGSQAFF.

This clone was recorded once. The chain uses TRBV6-5 and TRBJ2-1; 13 bases line up with TRBD2. Looked up from germline, CDR1 is MNHEY and CDR2 is SVGAGI. CDR3 length equals 16 residues. V lost 2 bases, J lost 5 bases, and 3 bases stayed unmatched. The DNA of the CDR3 is TGTGCCAGCAGTTACCGACTAGCGGGGGGAAACAATGAGCAGTTCTTC. Amino acid sequence: CASSYRLAGGNNEQFF.

This clone was seen more than once but under ten times. The CDR3 bases are TGTGCCAGCAGCCCGAAGACAGACCACTACGAGCAGTACTTC. Its translation: CASSPKTDHYEQYF. V gene TRBV13 combines with J gene TRBJ2-7; tentative D call: TRBD1 (5 bases). The V and J ends lost 5 bases and 3 bases respectively, with 14 bases between them. This CDR3 is 14 amino acids long. Germline V CDR1 and CDR2: PRHDT, FYEKMQ (reference sequence).

The chain links TRBV5-1 to TRBJ1-1; unclear D gene. This CDR3 comprises 14 residues. Germline V gene data show CDR1 as SGHRS and CDR2 as YFSETQ. Trimming removed 4 bases from V and 10 bases from J, with 20 bases in between. The CDR3 DNA is TGCGCCAGCAGCGTGGGTTGGTCGGCGGAGGGAGCTTTCTTT. Translated: CASSVGWSAEGAFF.

This chain links TRBV4-3 with TRBJ1-3; the match to TRBD1 covers 7 bases. Germline CDR1 LGHNA, CDR2 YSLEER. J lost 0 bases, V lost 0 bases, and 14 bases had no gene match. The CDR3 runs 20 residues. DNA of the CDR3: TGCGCCAGCAGCCAAGATATGGGGACAGTTAACCGTTTCTCTGGAAACACCATATATTTT. It yields the protein CASSQDMGTVNRFSGNTIYF.

V is TRBV4-3 and J is TRBJ1-5, with a tentative D call TRBD1 (5 bases). This CDR3 spans 12 amino acids. Germline V lookup: CDR1 LGHNA, CDR2 YSLEER. V was pared by 1 base and J by 8 bases, with 6 bases between. CDR3 in DNA: TGCGCCAGCAGCCAAGGGGGGGAGCCCCAGCATTTT. It yields the protein CASSQGGEPQHF.

The chain has TRBV2 and TRBJ1-5, with D hard to call. V was cut by 8 bases and J by 7 bases, with 15 bases left in between. There are 13 residues in the CDR3. Germline V gene sequence: CDR1 SNHLY, CDR2 FYNNEI. In nucleotides, the CDR3 is TGTGCCAGCCGCGACACGTATGGGCAGCCCCAGCATTTT. This translates into CASRDTYGQPQHF.

The chain carries TRBV5-4 and TRBJ2-1; 9 bases map to TRBD2. Germline V gene lookup returns CDR1 SGHNT and CDR2 YYREEE (reference sequence). V lost 0 bases and J lost 5; bases outside the gene matches: 6. This CDR3 is 16 amino acids long. The chain's CDR3 is CASSLVGSGGNNEQFF. CDR3 coding DNA: TGTGCCAGCAGCTTGGTAGGTAGCGGGGGCAACAATGAGCAGTTCTTC.